This T cell receptor beta chain derives from a study of graft-versus-host responses after intestinal transplantation. About the study: Multivisceral, liver-intestinal, or isolated intestinal transplants were received by the recipients. Anti-thymocyte globulin was used for induction in all recipients, who then took tacrolimus and steroids for roughly 3 years.

Only a few counts were recorded for this clone. The antigen is undetermined. Some clones are missing from TCRdb's copy, which holds only in-frame ones; the method was immunoSEQ multiplex PCR. The profile shows about 97,000 clones, approximately 90% of them singletons. The V segment lost 7 bases and the J segment 0 bases; nucleotides outside the gene matches: 2. Germline CDR1 LNHDA, CDR2 SQIVND (reference sequence). This CDR3 is 14 amino acids long. Regarding the study as a whole: Patients who carried graft-donor T cell macrochimerism also had high graft-versus-host to host-versus-graft clonal ratios in their allografts. The marrow of recipients harbored GvH clones, and ileum or blood showed some of them first.

This sequence joins TRBV19 and TRBJ2-3, with 9 positions matching TRBD2. The sequences come from unstimulated CD8+ T cells sorted from spleen or lymph node cells, collected before transplant. The receptor was isolated from a human donor who was the organ donor for an intestinal transplant. Here the CDR3 DNA reads TGTGCCAGTAATCTAGCGGGAAGCACAGATACGCAGTATTTT. Its translation is CASNLAGSTDTQYF.